The 12 T cell receptor beta chains listed next were all sequenced from one sample in a study of long-term antiretroviral therapy in people with HIV. Survey-level immunoSEQ v3.0 assays were run. Produced via immunoSEQ multiplex PCR; TCRdb's table is partial and in-frame only. The data show over 30,000 clones, with approximately 80% seen just once and less than 9.5% held by the top ten. The material was unsorted PBMCs, obtained 3.1 years after starting antiretroviral therapy. The receptors come from a woman between 45 and 65 years old with HIV.

This chain links TRBV19 with TRBJ1-2; the D is unclear. Germline values: CDR1 LNHDA, CDR2 SQIVND (reference sequence). Trimming removed 4 bases from V and 3 bases from J, with 9 bases in between. The CDR3 is 13 amino acids. The DNA for the CDR3 is TGTGCCAGTAGTACCCAGGAATACTATGGCTACACCTTC. This encodes CASSTQEYYGYTF.

V is TRBV11-2 and J is TRBJ1-2; D uncertain. The CDR3 has 15 amino acids. In germline, CDR1 is SGHAT, CDR2 FQNNGV. Trimming stripped 3 bases from V and 0 bases from J, with 11 bases between. Here the CDR3 DNA reads TGTGCCAGCAGCTTTGGACCGGGCTCTAACTATGGCTACACCTTC. It specifies CASSFGPGSNYGYTF.

The V and J genes are TRBV7-6 and TRBJ1-1, with D perhaps TRBD1 (5 bases). V was shortened by 1 base and J by 5 bases, with 11 bases between the two germline ends. The CDR3 extends over 14 amino acids. Per germline, CDR1 SGHVS and CDR2 FNYEAQ. The CDR3 region has the DNA TGTGCCAGCAGCTTAGGGCCAGGGCGAACTGAAGCTTTCTTT. Translating it yields CASSLGPGRTEAFF.

The CDR3 DNA is TGTGCCAGCAGTTTGACAGGGGCCTACGAGCAGTACTTC. Translated, it gives CASSLTGAYEQYF. The rearrangement joins TRBV28 to TRBJ2-7; 8 bases map to TRBD1. With V trimmed by 3 bases and J by 2 bases, 0 bases remained unmatched. This CDR3 is 13 amino acids long. Germline CDR1 reads MDHEN; CDR2 reads SYDVKM.

The count of this clone is one. This rearrangement joins TRBV30 to TRBJ1-3; TRBD1 matches 7 bases. Germline trimming cut 2 bases from V and 0 bases from J; bases unmatched to any gene: 4. The CDR3 has 15 amino acids. Germline CDR1 is GTSNPN and CDR2 is SVGIG (reference sequence). The CDR3 region has the DNA TGTGCCTGGAGTTCAGGGGGGATCTCTGGAAACACCATATATTTT. As protein: CAWSSGGISGNTIYF.

This chain connects TRBV19 to TRBJ1-6, with a weak D call TRBD1 (5 bases). V was pared by 5 bases and J by 0 bases, with 11 bases between. The V gene's germline CDR1 is LNHDA and CDR2 SQIVND (reference sequence). The CDR3 loop spans 16 amino acids. In DNA, the CDR3 is TGTGCCAGTAGTGGCAGGGTGAGCTCCTATAATTCACCCCTCCACTTT. As protein: CASSGRVSSYNSPLHF.

The V call is TRBV6-7, the J call TRBJ2-2; 9 bases map to TRBD1. TRBV6-7 is placed among ORFs of uncertain function. CDR3 length equals 15 residues. V trimming: 7 bases; J trimming: 4 bases; junction bases outside the gene matches: 7. CDR3 loop: CASTGTGMVTGELFF. Here the CDR3 DNA reads TGTGCCAGCACAGGGACAGGGATGGTCACCGGGGAGCTGTTTTTT.

The rearrangement uses TRBV29-1 and TRBJ2-5; 7 nucleotides agree with TRBD1. V dropped 3 bases and J dropped 6; count of bases not matched to a gene: 10. The germline CDR1 and CDR2 sequences are SQVTM and ANQGSEA. The CDR3 loop spans 14 amino acids. This CDR3 is CSVDLRGRLKTQYF. The CDR3 DNA reads TGCAGCGTTGACTTGAGGGGGCGTTTAAAGACCCAGTACTTC.

The J gene is TRBJ1-1, the V gene TRBV11-2; unclear D gene. Per germline, CDR1 SGHAT and CDR2 FQNNGV. The CDR3 has 15 residues. Trimming cost V 2 bases and J 7 bases, with 17 bases left between them. CDR3 nucleotide sequence: TGTGCCAGCAGCTTAATCACCCGACGCCGAGATGAAGCTTTCTTT. Translating gives CASSLITRRRDEAFF.

V is TRBV6-6 and J is TRBJ1-1; no definite D call. The germline V gene has CDR1 MNHNY and CDR2 SVGAGI (reference sequence). Trimming cost V 3 bases and J 5 bases, with 13 bases left between them. This CDR3 is built from 14 residues. This CDR3 is CASSYYPEVTEAFF. CDR3 coding DNA: TGTGCCAGCAGTTATTACCCTGAGGTAACTGAAGCTTTCTTT.

The gene calls are TRBV27 and TRBJ2-3; 12 bases are a match to TRBD2. Germline values: CDR1 MNHEY, CDR2 SMNVEV (reference sequence). V lost 5 bases and J lost 1; bases outside the gene matches: 1. The CDR3 totals 15 residues. This CDR3 reads CASSRLAGGTDTQYF. In nucleotides, the CDR3 is TGTGCCAGCAGTCGACTAGCGGGGGGCACAGATACGCAGTATTTT.

The V call is TRBV5-1, the J call TRBJ1-1; possibly TRBD1 for D (5 bases). Germline V gene data show CDR1 as SGHRS and CDR2 as YFSETQ. Trimming pared 5 bases from V and 1 base from J, leaving 9 bases between. The CDR3 contains 13 residues. The CDR3: CASSDRGNTEAFF. CDR3 coding DNA: TGCGCCAGCAGTGATAGGGGGAACACTGAAGCTTTCTTT.